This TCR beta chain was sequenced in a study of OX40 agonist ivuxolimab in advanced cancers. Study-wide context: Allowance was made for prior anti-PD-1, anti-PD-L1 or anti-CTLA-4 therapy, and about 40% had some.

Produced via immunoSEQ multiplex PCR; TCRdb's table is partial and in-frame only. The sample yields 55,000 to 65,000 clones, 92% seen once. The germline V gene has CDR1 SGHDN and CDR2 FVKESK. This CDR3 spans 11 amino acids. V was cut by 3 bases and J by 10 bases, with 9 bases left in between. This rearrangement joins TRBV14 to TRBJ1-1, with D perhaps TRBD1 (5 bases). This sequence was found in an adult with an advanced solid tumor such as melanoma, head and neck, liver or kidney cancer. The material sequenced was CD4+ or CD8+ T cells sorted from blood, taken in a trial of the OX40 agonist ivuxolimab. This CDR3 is CASSQGLRAFF. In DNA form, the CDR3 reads TGTGCCAGCAGCCAGGGACTTCGAGCTTTCTTT.